Each of the 27 T cell receptor beta chains below was sequenced from the same sample in a study of T cells in localized non-small cell lung cancer. This table comes from immunoSEQ multiplex PCR, and its TCRdb copy is limited to in-frame clones, with some not included. The table includes under 30,000 clones, 80% to 90% detected once. Sequenced here: peripheral blood, sampled before any cancer treatment. These TCRs come from a woman aged 40-69 years with stage I lung adenocarcinoma.

This chain joins TRBV7-2 and TRBJ2-5; 12 nucleotides align to TRBD2. Germline CDR1 is SGHTA and CDR2 is FQGNSA. V trimming: 3 bases; J trimming: 2 bases; junction bases outside the gene matches: 1. CDR3 size: 15 residues. The CDR3 region is CASSFGLAGQETQYF. CDR3 DNA sequence: TGTGCCAGCAGCTTCGGACTAGCGGGGCAAGAGACCCAGTACTTC.

This chain connects TRBV28 to TRBJ1-1, with TRBD1 as a possible D gene (5 bases). The CDR3 extends over 14 amino acids. Germline lookup yields CDR1 MDHEN and CDR2 SYDVKM. Trimming stripped 6 bases from V and 4 bases from J, with 15 bases between. CDR3 coding DNA: TGTGCCAGCAGCCCTTTACAGGAATCCACTGAAGCTTTCTTT. It yields the protein CASSPLQESTEAFF.

The chain uses TRBV6-6 and TRBJ2-3; 7 bases agree with TRBD1. CDR3 length: 14 residues. Germline loops: CDR1 MNHNY, CDR2 SVGAGI (reference sequence). The V segment lost 6 bases and the J segment 2 bases; nucleotides outside the gene matches: 5. The CDR3 DNA sequence: TGTGCCAGCAGCCTGCAGGGGGACACAGATACGCAGTATTTT. It yields the protein CASSLQGDTDTQYF.

The V gene is TRBV27, the J gene TRBJ2-3; unclear D gene. The CDR3 contains 13 residues. V lost 5 bases and J lost 0, with 6 bases in between. Per germline, CDR1 MNHEY and CDR2 SMNVEV (reference sequence). CDR3 region: CASSPDSTDTQYF. The CDR3 nucleotides are TGTGCCAGCAGTCCGGACAGCACAGATACGCAGTATTTT.

V is TRBV27 and J is TRBJ2-1; the match to TRBD1 covers 9 bases. V dropped 6 bases and J dropped 6; count of bases not matched to a gene: 12. This CDR3 has 16 amino acids. CDR1 is MNHEY, CDR2 SMNVEV, per germline (reference sequence). The CDR3 sequence is CASSRLGTGISNEQFF. The CDR3 DNA sequence: TGTGCCAGCAGCAGACTTGGGACAGGGATCTCCAATGAGCAGTTCTTC.

The chain is built from TRBV7-3 and TRBJ1-1, with D hard to call. The CDR3 sequence is 14 residues long. The germline V and J ends were trimmed by 1 base and 0 bases, with 6 bases remaining between them. Germline CDR1 reads SGHTA; CDR2 reads FQGTGA. CDR3 protein: CASSLNGLNTEAFF. CDR3 DNA sequence: TGTGCCAGCAGCTTAAACGGCCTGAACACTGAAGCTTTCTTT.

This clone showed up just a few times. The V and J genes are TRBV5-1 and TRBJ1-1, with D maybe TRBD1 (5 bases). The CDR3 consists of 15 residues. CDR1 is SGHRS and CDR2 is YFSETQ in the germline V gene. The V gene lost 4 bases and the J gene lost 8 bases, with 21 bases spanning the gap. The CDR3 region is CASSPGAGRYGEAFF. Written as DNA, the CDR3 is TGCGCCAGCAGCCCTGGGGCAGGGAGATATGGAGAAGCTTTCTTT.

This clone was recorded only once. The V gene is TRBV25-1, the J gene TRBJ2-5; D perhaps matches TRBD1 (5 bases). V lost 2 bases to trimming and J lost 9 bases, with 16 bases between them. There are 14 residues in the CDR3. Germline CDR1 is MGHDK and CDR2 is SYGVNS. CDR3 nucleotide sequence: TGTGCCAGCAGTGAAGGGCAGGGAAGTAGTGCCCAGTACTTC. This gives the protein CASSEGQGSSAQYF.

This clone was recorded only once. The chain employs TRBV11-1 and TRBJ1-2, with D tentatively TRBD1 (5 bases). CDR1 is SGHAT and CDR2 is FQDESV in the germline V gene (reference sequence). V lost 1 base and J lost 5, with 14 bases in between. The CDR3 runs to 15 residues. Here the CDR3 reads CASSLGGTRGYGYTF. CDR3 nucleotide sequence: TGTGCCAGCAGCTTAGGAGGCACACGGGGGTATGGCTACACCTTC. Filled out from reference TRBV11-1 and TRBJ1-2, the complete variable domain reads EAEVAQSPRYKITEKSQAVAFWCDPISGHATLYWYRQILGQGPELLVQFQDESVVDDSQLPKDRFSAERLKGVDSTLKIQPAELGDSAMYLCASSLGGTRGYGYTFGSGTRLTVV.

J is TRBJ2-2 and V is TRBV4-3; D is undetermined. Germline V gene data show CDR1 as LGHNA and CDR2 as YSLEER. V shed 1 base and J shed 6 bases, with 6 bases lying between them. This CDR3 is built from 13 residues. The CDR3 DNA reads as TGCGCCAGCAGCCAAGTAGGGCCCGGGGAGCTGTTTTTT. It encodes CASSQVGPGELFF.

The chain couples TRBV2 to TRBJ1-5; D is ambiguous. The length of the CDR3 is 16 residues. V was trimmed by 1 base and J by 4 bases, leaving 14 bases between them. Looked up from germline, CDR1 is SNHLY and CDR2 is FYNNEI. The CDR3 reads CASSEDSSVQNQPQHF. CDR3 nucleotide sequence: TGTGCCAGCAGTGAAGACTCGTCAGTTCAGAATCAGCCCCAGCATTTT.

In its sample, this clone was seen a few times. Here the CDR3 reads CASSPPLERDTLEDTQYF. In nucleotides, the CDR3 is TGTGCCAGCAGCCCGCCCTTGGAGCGGGATACCCTCGAAGATACGCAGTATTTT. The chain carries TRBV7-9 and TRBJ2-3; 7 nucleotides line up with TRBD2. The length of the CDR3 is 18 residues. Trimming took 5 bases from V and 5 from J; bases not matched to a gene: 19. Germline values: CDR1 SEHNR, CDR2 FQNEAQ (reference sequence).

The chain uses TRBV10-3 and TRBJ2-5, with 7 bases that match TRBD1. V gave up 0 bases and J gave up 9 bases; unmatched junction bases: 7. Germline assignment: CDR1 ENHRY and CDR2 SYGVKD. This CDR3 contains 14 residues. CDR3 protein: CAISESTGQGAQYF. The CDR3 nucleotides read TGTGCCATCAGTGAGTCGACCGGCCAGGGGGCCCAGTACTTC.

This clone was seen only once. The CDR3 region has the DNA TGTGCCAGCAGCAGCCGGGACAGGGTTTTGAAAGAGACCCAGTACTTC. This encodes CASSSRDRVLKETQYF. The rearrangement joins TRBV6-6 to TRBJ2-5; the match to TRBD1 covers 9 bases. The CDR3 is made up of 16 amino acids. V gave up 6 bases and J gave up 3 bases; unmatched junction bases: 11. Germline CDR1 and CDR2: MNHNY and SVGAGI (reference sequence).

The chain couples TRBV10-1 to TRBJ2-5; no firm D call. The CDR3 covers 14 residues. Germline-derived CDR1 and CDR2 are WNHNN and SYGVQD (reference sequence). Trimming took off 3 bases at V and 0 bases at J, with 8 bases between the two ends. The CDR3 sequence: CASSDDGNQETQYF. Here the CDR3 DNA reads TGCGCCAGCAGTGACGACGGAAACCAAGAGACCCAGTACTTC.

The CDR3: CASSPRLAGGRNEQFF. The CDR3 nucleotides are TGTGCCAGCAGCCCGCGTCTAGCGGGGGGTAGAAATGAGCAGTTCTTC. The V call is TRBV9, the J call TRBJ2-1, with 11 bases lining up with TRBD2. Germline V gene data show CDR1 as SGDLS and CDR2 as YYNGEE. There are 16 residues in the CDR3. Trimming cost V 4 bases and J 7 bases; bases outside gene matches: 10.

The rearrangement joins TRBV19 to TRBJ1-1, with 7 bases identical to TRBD1. Trimming removed 7 bases from V and 0 bases from J; junction bases left unmatched: 8. The CDR3 runs to 15 residues. Per germline, CDR1 LNHDA and CDR2 SQIVND (reference sequence). The CDR3 region is CASITAGGMNTEAFF. CDR3 in DNA: TGTGCCAGTATTACCGCAGGGGGGATGAACACTGAAGCTTTCTTT.

The V call is TRBV30, the J call TRBJ1-3; maybe TRBD1 (6 bases). Germline CDR1 GTSNPN, CDR2 SVGIG (reference sequence). Between the trimmed V and J ends, which lost 0 bases and 5 bases, there was a span of 26 bases. The CDR3 contains 19 residues. CDR3 amino acids: CAWSVTRQGTRRGRNTIYF. In DNA form, the CDR3 reads TGTGCCTGGAGTGTAACGCGGCAGGGGACCCGCCGGGGGAGAAACACCATATATTTT.

The chain couples TRBV6-1 to TRBJ1-4; TRBD1 is a possible D gene (6 bases). CDR3 length: 15 residues. CDR1 is MNHNS and CDR2 is SASEGT in the germline V gene. V was pared by 4 bases and J by 0 bases, with 9 bases between. The CDR3: CASSVRQATNEKLFF. The CDR3 bases are TGTGCCAGCAGTGTCAGACAGGCAACTAATGAAAAACTGTTTTTT.

This sequence joins TRBV2 and TRBJ2-7, with TRBD1 matching over 9 bases. The ends lost 2 bases at V and 6 bases at J; junction bases unmatched: 5. CDR3 length: 14 amino acids. Germline V gene data show CDR1 as SNHLY and CDR2 as FYNNEI. CDR3 in DNA: TGTGCCAGCAGTGAATCACAGGGGGCAAGCGAGCAGTACTTC. The encoded protein is CASSESQGASEQYF.

This chain links TRBV29-1 with TRBJ1-2; 12 bases map to TRBD1. CDR1 is SQVTM, CDR2 ANQGSEA, per germline. The CDR3 has 14 amino acids. V shed 4 bases and J 7 bases; nucleotides not matched to a gene: 7. DNA of the CDR3: TGCAGCGTTGCGGGGACAGGGGGCGCGAGTGGCTACACCTTC. Translation gives CSVAGTGGASGYTF.

The chain links TRBV15 to TRBJ2-7, with 8 bases lining up with TRBD1. The junction had 10 bases not matched to a gene; V was cut back by 3 bases and J by 9 bases. This CDR3 is built from 14 residues. Germline CDR1 reads LNHNV; CDR2 reads YYDKDF (reference sequence). The CDR3 nucleotides read TGTGCCACCAGCAGCACCGGGACAGGTGGAAGGCAGTACTTC. This gives the protein CATSSTGTGGRQYF.

The chain recombines TRBV27 with TRBJ2-1, with 7 bases aligning to TRBD1. The germline CDR1 and CDR2 sequences are MNHEY and SMNVEV (reference sequence). This CDR3 region has 14 residues. V trimming: 6 bases; J trimming: 9 bases; junction bases outside the gene matches: 11. The CDR3 reads CASRARGPGGEQFF. CDR3 in DNA: TGTGCCAGCAGAGCGAGAGGCCCAGGGGGTGAGCAGTTCTTC.

J is TRBJ2-2 and V is TRBV2, with D uncertain. CDR1 is SNHLY, CDR2 FYNNEI, per germline. Trimming took off 5 bases at V and 6 bases at J, with 7 bases between the two ends. The CDR3 runs 12 residues. In DNA, the CDR3 is TGTGCCAGCAGTTTTACATCCGGGGAGCTGTTTTTT. This translates into CASSFTSGELFF.

This chain uses TRBV27 with TRBJ2-1; TRBD1 agrees at 8 bases. Unmatched junction bases numbered 12, after V lost 7 bases and J lost 7 bases. Looked up from germline, CDR1 is MNHEY and CDR2 is SMNVEV (reference sequence). The CDR3 consists of 15 residues. The CDR3 nucleotides are TGTGCCAGCACCTTTTCCGGGACAGGTATTAATGAGCAGTTCTTC. This gives the protein CASTFSGTGINEQFF.

The V gene is TRBV7-2, the J gene TRBJ1-1; no firm D call. The germline V gene encodes CDR1 SGHTA and CDR2 FQGNSA. Trimming stripped 4 bases from V and 1 base from J, with 10 bases between. The CDR3 totals 14 residues. The CDR3 is CASSSDPGNTEAFF. CDR3 coding DNA: TGTGCCAGCAGCTCGGATCCGGGGAACACTGAAGCTTTCTTT.

The chain links TRBV7-2 to TRBJ1-4; D is ambiguous. The CDR3 has 12 residues. Germline V CDR1 and CDR2: SGHTA, FQGNSA. V was cut by 4 bases and J by 8 bases, with 8 bases left in between. For the CDR3, the DNA is TGTGCCAGCAGCTGGGCGGCCGAAAAACTGTTTTTT. Encoded protein: CASSWAAEKLFF.